The clone carrying this T cell receptor (beta chain) was detected a few times. Its specificity is unknown. Production of TCR cDNA was by 5'RACE template switching, which also added a universal primer site and UMIs. Each CDR3 protein is one row after TCRdb ran MiXCR on the 5' RACE reads. The sample gives 350,000 to 550,000 distinct CDR3 sequences, about 19% of which show up once; 15% to 20% is in the top ten. Germline CDR1 reads SEHNR; CDR2 reads FQNEAQ (reference sequence). The CDR3 has 18 amino acids. J lost 0 bases, V lost 0 bases, and 8 bases had no gene match. The data are from a study of T cells after yellow fever vaccination. On the study more broadly: Preparing low-cell-number fractions relied on SMART-Seq v4 Ultra Low Input. General study points: Post-booster repertoires contained most primary-vaccination clones again (around 96% CD4, around 89% CD8). The CD4 compartment and the CD8 compartment contained a small share of clonotypes in common.

The receptor was derived from a young man who received the YFV17D yellow fever vaccine. This chain joins TRBV7-9 and TRBJ2-3; 8 nucleotides agree with TRBD2. Sequencing used PBMCs, obtained before the yellow fever booster vaccination. The DNA of the CDR3 is TGTGCCAGCAGCTTAGCGGAGCGGGGGAAGAGAAGCACAGATACGCAGTATTTT. It is translated as CASSLAERGKRSTDTQYF.